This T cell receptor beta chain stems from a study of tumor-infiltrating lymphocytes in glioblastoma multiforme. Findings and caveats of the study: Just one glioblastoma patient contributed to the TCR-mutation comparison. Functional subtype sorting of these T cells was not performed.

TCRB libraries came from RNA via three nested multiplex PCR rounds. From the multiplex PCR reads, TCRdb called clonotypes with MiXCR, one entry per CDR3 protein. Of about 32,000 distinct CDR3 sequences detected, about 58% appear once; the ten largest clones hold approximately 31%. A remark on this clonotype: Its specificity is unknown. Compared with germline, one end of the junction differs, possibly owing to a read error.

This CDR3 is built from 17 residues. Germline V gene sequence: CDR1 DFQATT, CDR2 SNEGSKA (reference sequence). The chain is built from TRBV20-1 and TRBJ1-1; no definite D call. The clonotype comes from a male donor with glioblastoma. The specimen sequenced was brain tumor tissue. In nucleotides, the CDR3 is TGCAGTGCTACCCAGACCACTAGGGCGTACCTGAACACTGACGCTTTCTTT. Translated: CSATQTTRAYLNTDAFF.